These 26 T cell receptor beta chains were all obtained from the same sample, sequenced in a study of T-cell memory formation after mild COVID-19. One entry per CDR3 protein results from TCRdb running MiXCR on the 5' RACE reads. Seen here are about 440,000 distinct CDR3 sequences, 20% observed once, and the top ten hold roughly 8.4%. The sequencing input was PBMCs or a T cell subset sorted from them (not recorded which). The receptors shown here come from an adult woman who had mild COVID-19 (a few samples of this study predate the infection). Cell type and time point are not known.

The V gene is TRBV29-1, the J gene TRBJ2-1; 12 positions match TRBD2. Germline V gene lookup returns CDR1 SQVTM and CDR2 ANQGSEA. The CDR3 length is 13 residues. Trimming took 8 bases from V and 4 from J; bases not matched to a gene: 3. The CDR3 DNA follows: TGCAGCACGACTAGCGGGGGTTACAATGAGCAGTTCTTC. Protein product: CSTTSGGYNEQFF.

This clonotype was seen a handful of times. The V and J genes are TRBV20-1 and TRBJ1-2; 7 bases are a match to TRBD1. With V trimmed by 6 bases and J by 14 bases, 12 bases remained unmatched. Germline V lookup: CDR1 DFQATT, CDR2 SNEGSKA (reference sequence). The CDR3 spans 11 residues. The CDR3 DNA is TGCAGTGCAACAGACAGGGTGGAATTGACCTTC. Translating gives CSATDRVELTF.

The chain uses TRBV12-3 or TRBV12-4 and TRBJ2-1; TRBD2 aligns across 10 bases. This CDR3 spans 15 amino acids. The V segment lost 3 bases and the J segment 8 bases; nucleotides outside the gene matches: 7. The CDR3 loop is CASSFERGGRDEQFF. The CDR3 region has the DNA TGTGCCAGCAGTTTTGAGCGGGGGGGCCGCGATGAGCAGTTCTTC.

The V gene is TRBV7-8, the J gene TRBJ2-7; D is undetermined. The V gene's germline CDR1 is SGHVS and CDR2 FQNEAQ. The CDR3 is made up of 17 amino acids. V lost 1 base to trimming and J lost 1 base, with 17 bases between them. The CDR3 loop reads CASSLGVSRLRSYEQYF. Here the CDR3 DNA reads TGTGCCAGCAGCTTAGGAGTCTCCCGTTTACGATCCTACGAGCAGTACTTC.

This clonotype has a handful of counts. This chain connects TRBV7-2 to TRBJ2-1; D unresolved. CDR1 is SGHTA, CDR2 FQGNSA, per germline. This CDR3 region has 12 residues. The V and J ends lost 5 bases and 10 bases respectively, with 12 bases between them. CDR3 in amino acids: CASSPPYGEQFF. CDR3 coding DNA: TGTGCCAGCAGCCCCCCTTATGGAGAGCAGTTCTTC.

A few counts support this clonotype. V is TRBV6-5 and J is TRBJ1-1; 11 bases align to TRBD1. The CDR3 sequence is 17 residues long. CDR1 is MNHEY, CDR2 SVGAGI, per germline. V shed 2 bases and J 5 bases; nucleotides not matched to a gene: 10. For the CDR3, the DNA is TGTGCCAGCAGTTACCAAGGACAGGGGGCGCCGGAGACTGAAGCTTTCTTT. Amino acid sequence: CASSYQGQGAPETEAFF.

The table lists this clonotype with a few counts. This chain links TRBV7-3 with TRBJ2-1; D gene ambiguous. Germline V gene lookup returns CDR1 SGHTA and CDR2 FQGTGA. CDR3 size: 14 residues. V gave up 3 bases and J gave up 7 bases, with 13 bases separating them. The CDR3 DNA reads as TGTGCCAGCAGCTTCAATACGTTGGCAAATGAGCAGTTCTTC. This encodes CASSFNTLANEQFF. The full variable domain, in which reference TRBV7-3 and TRBJ2-1 provide the parts outside the CDR3, is GAGVSQTPSNKVTEKGKYVELRCDPISGHTALYWYRQSLGQGPEFLIYFQGTGAADDSGLPNDRFFAVRPEGSVSTLKIQRTERGDSAVYLCASSFNTLANEQFFGPGTRLTVL.

This clonotype was seen many times. V usage is TRBV7-6 and J usage is TRBJ2-7, with 7 positions matching TRBD2. This CDR3 has 14 amino acids. The trim removed 5 bases at V and 2 bases at J, leaving 6 bases unmatched. The germline V gene has CDR1 SGHVS and CDR2 FNYEAQ. The CDR3 here is CASSPGLPPYEQYF. The CDR3 DNA sequence: TGTGCCAGCAGCCCGGGACTACCCCCCTACGAGCAGTACTTC.

This chain connects TRBV19 to TRBJ1-1; perhaps TRBD1 as D (5 bases). Trimming pared 3 bases from V and 7 bases from J, leaving 9 bases between. Germline V gene sequence: CDR1 LNHDA, CDR2 SQIVND (reference sequence). CDR3 length equals 12 residues. The CDR3, as DNA: TGTGCCAGTAGTATTAGGGGTTTTGAAGCTTTCTTT. It translates to CASSIRGFEAFF.

This chain uses TRBV29-1 with TRBJ2-7, with D possibly matching TRBD2 (6 bases). V was clipped by 6 bases and J by 2 bases, with 14 bases between them. The CDR3 is made up of 13 amino acids. Germline CDR1 SQVTM, CDR2 ANQGSEA. Here the CDR3 reads CSVEKPGAYEQYF. The CDR3, as DNA: TGCAGCGTCGAAAAGCCGGGGGCCTACGAGCAGTACTTC.

The chain joins TRBV5-1 to TRBJ1-4; no definite D call. The CDR3 is 17 residues long. The V gene lost 0 bases and the J gene lost 3 bases, with 15 bases spanning the gap. CDR1 and CDR2 (germline): SGHRS, YFSETQ. The DNA of the CDR3 is TGCGCCAGCAGCTTGGCCGCAGAAAGGCAGGCTAATGAAAAACTGTTTTTT. Amino acids: CASSLAAERQANEKLFF.

The rearrangement joins TRBV11-2 to TRBJ2-3; 7 nucleotides agree with TRBD1. This CDR3 is 15 amino acids long. Per germline, CDR1 SGHAT and CDR2 FQNNGV. The ends lost 4 bases at V and 3 bases at J; junction bases unmatched: 7. In nucleotides, the CDR3 is TGTGCCAGCAGCTACCCTGGACAGGCGACAGATACGCAGTATTTT. The encoded protein is CASSYPGQATDTQYF. The full variable domain, its missing parts supplied by reference TRBV11-2 and TRBJ2-3, is EAGVAQSPRYKIIEKRQSVAFWCNPISGHATLYWYQQILGQGPKLLIQFQNNGVVDDSQLPKDRFSAERLKGVDSTLKIQPAKLEDSAVYLCASSYPGQATDTQYFGPGTRLTVL.

The rearrangement uses TRBV7-9 and TRBJ1-1; no definite D call. The germline CDR1 and CDR2 sequences are SEHNR and FQNEAQ (reference sequence). V lost 4 bases and J lost 5, with 20 bases in between. CDR3 size: 16 residues. The CDR3 coding sequence is TGTGCCAGCAGCTCACTTCCGCCCGTATTGGGGACTGAAGCTTTCTTT. Protein sequence: CASSSLPPVLGTEAFF.

This clonotype appeared a few times. The gene calls are TRBV5-1 and TRBJ1-4; 7 nucleotides match TRBD1. This CDR3 region has 17 residues. Trimming at V came to 3 bases and at J to 6 bases, leaving 14 bases not matched to a gene. CDR1 is SGHRS and CDR2 is YFSETQ in the germline V gene. CDR3 protein: CASSWDLLGQRDEKLFF. CDR3 in DNA: TGCGCCAGCAGCTGGGACTTGTTGGGACAGAGGGATGAAAAACTGTTTTTT.

This clonotype appeared a single time. The chain is built from TRBV20-1 and TRBJ1-1; 10 nucleotides line up with TRBD1. This CDR3 has 16 amino acids. Trimming at V came to 0 bases and at J to 1 base, leaving 5 bases not matched to a gene. The germline gives CDR1 DFQATT, CDR2 SNEGSKA (reference sequence). The CDR3 DNA sequence: TGCAGTGCTAGAGATTGGACAGGGGGGACGAACACTGAAGCTTTCTTT. Translating gives CSARDWTGGTNTEAFF.

The J gene is TRBJ2-3, the V gene TRBV4-2; either TRBD1 or TRBD2 may fit D (6 bases each). In germline, CDR1 is LGHNA, CDR2 YNFKEQ. The CDR3 sequence is 17 residues long. Trimming pared 0 bases from V and 1 base from J, leaving 14 bases between. The CDR3 DNA reads as TGTGCCAGCAGCCAAGATTTGGGGGGCCCCCGCACAGATACGCAGTATTTT. Encoded protein: CASSQDLGGPRTDTQYF.

The chain recombines TRBV20-1 with TRBJ1-1, with TRBD1 matching 9 bases. The germline CDR1 and CDR2 sequences are DFQATT and SNEGSKA (reference sequence). The V segment lost 4 bases and the J segment 3 bases; nucleotides outside the gene matches: 6. This CDR3 contains 14 residues. CDR3 bases: TGCAGTGCTAAAACAGGGGGCGCCGACACTGAAGCTTTCTTT. This sequence encodes CSAKTGGADTEAFF.

In this sample, this clonotype turned up a few times. This chain connects TRBV9 to TRBJ1-3, with TRBD1 as a possible D gene (5 bases). CDR3 length: 15 amino acids. The germline V and J ends were trimmed by 0 bases and 8 bases, with 15 bases remaining between them. From germline, CDR1 is SGDLS and CDR2 YYNGEE. CDR3 region: CASSVDPAGVDTIYF. DNA for the CDR3: TGTGCCAGCAGCGTAGATCCCGCGGGGGTGGACACCATATATTTT.

This clonotype appeared a few times. V is TRBV5-1 and J is TRBJ2-3; D is unclear. V lost 3 bases, J lost 0 bases, and 8 bases lay in between. Looked up from germline, CDR1 is SGHRS and CDR2 is YFSETQ. This CDR3 region has 14 residues. The CDR3 loop is CASSYSDSTDTQYF. Written as DNA, the CDR3 is TGCGCCAGCAGCTATTCGGACAGCACAGATACGCAGTATTTT.

This clonotype has only a few counts. The genes are TRBV10-3 and TRBJ2-7, with a tentative D call TRBD2 (6 bases). Trimming stripped 6 bases from V and 0 bases from J, with 12 bases between. Germline CDR1 ENHRY, CDR2 SYGVKD. The CDR3 is 14 residues long. The CDR3: CAIRASANSYEQYF. The CDR3 coding sequence is TGTGCCATCAGGGCTAGCGCCAACTCCTACGAGCAGTACTTC.

The sample holds a few counts of this clonotype. The chain is built from TRBV2 and TRBJ1-1; D not resolved. V was cut by 6 bases and J by 5 bases, with 16 bases left in between. CDR3 length: 14 amino acids. Germline V gives CDR1 SNHLY, CDR2 FYNNEI. CDR3 sequence (DNA): TGTGCCAGCAGGAGAGACGGTACAAGGACTGAAGCTTTCTTT. This gives the protein CASRRDGTRTEAFF. Based on the CDR3 plus reference TRBV2 and TRBJ1-1, the full variable domain is EPEVTQTPSHQVTQMGQEVILRCVPISNHLYFYWYRQILGQKVEFLVSFYNNEISEKSEIFDDQFSVERPDGSNFTLKIRSTKLEDSAMYFCASRRDGTRTEAFFGQGTRLTVV.

This clonotype was observed a few times. This sequence joins TRBV5-6 and TRBJ1-1, with TRBD1 as a possible D gene (6 bases). The germline CDR1 and CDR2 sequences are SGHDT and YYEEEE. V shed 4 bases and J shed 8 bases, with 21 bases lying between them. The CDR3 loop spans 15 amino acids. The CDR3 nucleotides are TGTGCCAGCAGCCTGACGGGACAACTGCGTCGGGAAGCTTTCTTT. Residues: CASSLTGQLRREAFF.

This sequence joins TRBV20-1 and TRBJ2-7, with D perhaps being TRBD1 or TRBD2 (6 bases each). The V gene lost 1 base and the J gene lost 3 bases, with 10 bases spanning the gap. Germline loops: CDR1 DFQATT, CDR2 SNEGSKA (reference sequence). CDR3 length: 13 amino acids. The CDR3 sequence is CSARAEGGYEQYF. Written as DNA, the CDR3 is TGCAGTGCTAGAGCCGAGGGGGGCTACGAGCAGTACTTC.

This sequence joins TRBV7-2 and TRBJ2-5, with TRBD1 matching 7 bases. The CDR3 runs 16 residues. The V gene end was trimmed by 3 bases and the J gene end by 5 bases; junction bases not matched to a gene: 12. Germline V gives CDR1 SGHTA, CDR2 FQGNSA. CDR3 residues: CASSFSHRGYGETQYF. The CDR3 DNA follows: TGTGCCAGCAGCTTTTCTCACAGGGGCTATGGGGAGACCCAGTACTTC.

The chain uses TRBV11-2 and TRBJ2-6; D gene ambiguous. The CDR3 covers 17 residues. Germline values: CDR1 SGHAT, CDR2 FQNNGV. Trimming took off 2 bases at V and 1 base at J, with 12 bases between the two ends. In DNA, the CDR3 is TGTGCCAGCAGCTTACAATTACTGCGTTCTGGGGCCAACGTCCTGACTTTC. This translates into CASSLQLLRSGANVLTF.

The J gene is TRBJ2-7, the V gene TRBV4-3; 10 bases fit TRBD1. From germline, CDR1 is LGHNA and CDR2 YSLEER. This CDR3 contains 15 residues. Trimming at V came to 2 bases and at J to 7 bases, leaving 8 bases not matched to a gene. Here the CDR3 DNA reads TGCGCCAGCAGCCAAACGACAGGGGGCATGCGGGAGCAGTACTTC. Translated, it gives CASSQTTGGMREQYF.